This paragraph reports one TCR beta chain. The data were produced by immunoSEQ multiplex PCR, yet TCRdb's version contains in-frame clones alone and is incomplete. Of fewer than 600,000 clones listed, roughly 80% were seen once; the top ten hold 13%. The data are from a study of shared clonotypes between healthy human individuals. V was shortened by 4 bases and J by 9 bases, with 10 bases between the two germline ends. CDR3 size: 11 residues. Germline CDR1 MNHEY, CDR2 SVGAGI. The source is a woman in her thirties or forties in good health. Some clones in this sample may be carry-over from other donors' samples. The sample comprised PBMCs. This rearrangement joins TRBV6-5 to TRBJ2-7, with D unclear. CDR3 DNA sequence: TGTGCCAGCAGTTCAGACATGGGGCAGTACTTC. Translation: CASSSDMGQYF.